Included here is one T cell receptor beta chain sequence, with context. With 4 bases removed from V and 6 bases from J, the gap between germline ends came to 7 bases. From germline, CDR1 is ENHRY and CDR2 SYGVKD. This CDR3 is built from 11 residues. Authors' methods: Amplifying reference gene primers gave estimates of nucleated cell counts. Repertoires were generated with immunoSEQ multiplex PCR, while TCRdb's copy carries only in-frame clones and drops some. V, J and clone size derive from that table, while D and trimming were established from the DNA sequence. The sample lists over 200,000 clones, approximately 88% occurring once. This entry is derived from a study of blood T cell repertoires in COVID-19. Looking at the study overall: COVID-19 samples, acute and convalescent, were from the United States, Italy and Spain. Sources were T cells, B-cell-depleted T cells, or PBMCs; the material itself was cDNA or gDNA.

Material for sequencing was peripheral blood. This receptor was taken from a woman aged 25 to 39 with acute or convalescent COVID-19. The chain recombines TRBV10-3 with TRBJ2-7; D is unresolved. The CDR3 DNA reads as TGTGCCATCAGTGGTACAGCCGAGCAGTACTTC. Protein product: CAISGTAEQYF.